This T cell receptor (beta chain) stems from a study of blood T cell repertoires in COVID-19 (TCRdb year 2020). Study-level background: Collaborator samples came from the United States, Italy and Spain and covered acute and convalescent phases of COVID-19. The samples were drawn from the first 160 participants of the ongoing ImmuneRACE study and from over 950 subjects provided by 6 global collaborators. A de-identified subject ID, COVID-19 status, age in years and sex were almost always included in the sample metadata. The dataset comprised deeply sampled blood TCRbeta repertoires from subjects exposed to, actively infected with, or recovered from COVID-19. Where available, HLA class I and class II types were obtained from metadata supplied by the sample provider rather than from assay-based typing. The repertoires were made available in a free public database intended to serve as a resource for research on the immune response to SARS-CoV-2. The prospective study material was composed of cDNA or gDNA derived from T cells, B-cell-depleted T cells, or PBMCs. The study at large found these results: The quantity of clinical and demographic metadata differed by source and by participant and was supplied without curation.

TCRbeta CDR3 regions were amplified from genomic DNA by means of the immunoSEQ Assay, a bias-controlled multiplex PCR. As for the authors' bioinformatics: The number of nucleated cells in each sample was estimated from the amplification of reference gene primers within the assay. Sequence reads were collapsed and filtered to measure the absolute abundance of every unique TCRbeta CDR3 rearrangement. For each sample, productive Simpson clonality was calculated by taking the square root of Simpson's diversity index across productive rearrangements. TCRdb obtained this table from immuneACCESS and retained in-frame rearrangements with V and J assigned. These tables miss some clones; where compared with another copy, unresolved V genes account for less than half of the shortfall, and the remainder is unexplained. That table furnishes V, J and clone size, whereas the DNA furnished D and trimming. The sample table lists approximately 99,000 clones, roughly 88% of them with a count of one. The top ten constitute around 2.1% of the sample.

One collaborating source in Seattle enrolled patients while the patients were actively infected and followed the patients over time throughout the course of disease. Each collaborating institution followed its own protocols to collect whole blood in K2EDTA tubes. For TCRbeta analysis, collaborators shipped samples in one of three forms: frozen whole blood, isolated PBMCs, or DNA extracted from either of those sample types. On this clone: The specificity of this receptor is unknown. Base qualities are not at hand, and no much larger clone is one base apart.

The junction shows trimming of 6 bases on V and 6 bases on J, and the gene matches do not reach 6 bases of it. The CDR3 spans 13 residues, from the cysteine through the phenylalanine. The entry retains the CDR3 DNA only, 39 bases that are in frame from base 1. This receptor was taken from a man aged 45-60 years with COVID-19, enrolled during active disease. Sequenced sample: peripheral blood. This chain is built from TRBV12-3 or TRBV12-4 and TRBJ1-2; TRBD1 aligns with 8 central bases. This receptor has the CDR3 CASSRQGMNGYTF. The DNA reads TGTGCCAGCAGCCGACAGGGGATGAATGGCTACACCTTC.